These T cell receptor beta chains were read from a single sample in a study of blood T cells in healthy people across ages. Via MiXCR, TCRdb re-called the 5' RACE reads, giving one row per CDR3 protein. The data show around 900,000 distinct CDR3 sequences, more than 25% seen once. Source material: blood. The source is a woman older than 75 in good health. CDR3s include the opening cysteine and the closing phenylalanine or tryptophan. A D gene is named only where the DNA matches it firmly. Clone size, where shown, is once, few, many, or a class for clones that have expanded.

clone_size j_call d_call v_call cdr3_aa cdr3_nt
many TRBJ2-7 TRBD1 TRBV11-2 CASSLEGQGLGKQYF TGTGCCAGCAGCTTAGAGGGACAGGGTTTGGGCAAGCAGTACTTC
. TRBJ2-1 TRBD2 TRBV20-1 CSARTGTSGEQFF TGCAGTGCTAGAACCGGGACTAGCGGAGAGCAGTTCTTC
. TRBJ1-6 . TRBV21-1 CASSPQDSPLHF TGTGCCAGCAGCCCGCAGGATTCACCCCTCCACTTT
many TRBJ2-1 TRBD1 TRBV5-4 CASSLRTFRDRGRDEQFF TGTGCCAGCAGCTTGCGCACGTTTCGGGACAGGGGCCGCGATGAGCAGTTCTTC
many TRBJ2-1 TRBD2 TRBV27 CASRPGGGTSVYEQFF TGTGCCAGCAGGCCGGGCGGGGGAACTAGCGTCTATGAGCAGTTCTTC
many TRBJ2-5 . TRBV20-1 CSASYRQETQYF TGCAGTGCTAGTTACAGGCAAGAGACCCAGTACTTC
. TRBJ2-7 TRBD2 TRBV27 CASSLRDYNNEQYF TGTGCCAGCAGTTTACGGGACTATAACAATGAGCAGTACTTC
few TRBJ1-4 . TRBV7-2 CASSRGEREKLFF TGTGCCAGCAGCCGAGGGGAGCGGGAAAAACTGTTTTTT
many TRBJ1-6 TRBD1 TRBV20-1 CRGGQVLNSPLHF TGCCGAGGGGGACAGGTTTTGAATTCACCCCTCCACTTT
once TRBJ2-3 . TRBV12-3/TRBV12-4 CASSLWGAPDVQYF TGTGCCAGCAGTTTGTGGGGAGCACCAGATGTGCAGTATTTT
. TRBJ2-6 . TRBV20-1 CSASLGIRSGANVLTF TGCAGTGCTAGTCTGGGGATACGCTCTGGGGCCAACGTCCTGACTTTC
many TRBJ2-3 . TRBV6-2/TRBV6-3 CASSSGQPTDTQYF TGTGCCAGCAGTTCAGGACAGCCCACAGATACGCAGTATTTT
. TRBJ2-2 . TRBV2 CASSEEGAGELFF TGTGCCAGCAGTGAGGAGGGGGCCGGGGAGCTGTTTTTT
few TRBJ1-1 . TRBV5-6 CASSFNLRNTEAFF TGTGCCAGCAGCTTCAACCTTAGGAACACTGAAGCTTTCTTT
. TRBJ2-3 TRBD2 TRBV6-6 CASSYTGLAGYTDTQYF TGTGCCAGCAGTTACACCGGACTAGCGGGGTACACAGATACGCAGTATTTT
. TRBJ2-6 . TRBV24-1 CATSVTKGAGANVLTF TGTGCCACCAGTGTAACAAAAGGGGCTGGGGCCAACGTCCTGACTTTC
few TRBJ2-3 . TRBV5-1 CADSLAGAPTDTQYF TGCGCCGACAGCTTGGCGGGGGCCCCCACAGATACGCAGTATTTT
many TRBJ2-5 . TRBV2 CASSGRLETQYF TGTGCCAGCAGTGGCAGGCTGGAGACCCAGTACTTC
. TRBJ1-6 TRBD1 TRBV9 CASSPTGGDSPLHF TGTGCCAGCAGCCCAACAGGGGGAGACTCACCCCTCCACTTT
. TRBJ2-5 . TRBV9 CASSLPSRGNEQYF TGTGCCAGCAGCCTTCCGTCTCGGGGCAATGAGCAGTACTTC
many TRBJ2-7 . TRBV5-5 CASLPQPRQIYEQYF TGTGCCAGCTTGCCCCAACCCCGACAGATCTACGAGCAGTACTTC
. TRBJ1-1 . TRBV2 CASESAGGTEAFF TGTGCCAGCGAGTCCGCCGGGGGAACTGAAGCTTTCTTT
many TRBJ2-1 TRBD2 TRBV3-1 CASSQGIKAGRSYNEQFF TGTGCCAGCAGCCAAGGAATTAAAGCGGGGAGGTCCTACAATGAGCAGTTCTTC
. TRBJ2-2 . TRBV6-5 CASSYVRVVGAGELFF TGTGCCAGCAGTTACGTAAGGGTGGTCGGTGCCGGGGAGCTGTTTTTT
many TRBJ1-1 . TRBV7-9 CASSFSRDYTEAFF TGTGCCAGCAGCTTCTCCCGCGATTATACTGAAGCTTTCTTT